The sequence of this T cell receptor (beta chain) was determined in a study of vaccination and CD4 T cells after COVID-19. Across the study: Control cultures were supplied with a CEFX pool, an HIV-1 Nef pool, or no peptide at all.

With the Oncomine TCR Beta short-read assay, DNA from cultured CD4+ T cells was sequenced. TCRdb redid the calling of the PCR reads with MiXCR, one entry per CDR3 protein. The sample lists 20,000 to 25,000 distinct CDR3 sequences, 35% to 40% occurring once. Indicated treatment: roughly 11-day PBMC culture with coronavirus spike peptide pools or control peptides (ViraFEST assay). Expansion of antigen-specific T cells with peptide pools by ViraFEST preceded sequencing of TCRs. Recorded positive PCR dates fall between March and December 2020, preceding US Alpha, Beta and Delta variants. Concerning this clonotype itself: Its matching antigen is unknown.

The CDR3 length is 15 residues. Germline lookup yields CDR1 MNHNS and CDR2 SASEGT. With V trimmed by 7 bases and J by 2 bases, 7 bases remained unmatched. This receptor was identified in a human donor who had recovered from COVID-19. The chain is built from TRBV6-1 and TRBJ2-2; 7 bases are a match to TRBD1. Sample: CD4+ T cells from blood, cultured in vitro, taken before SARS-CoV-2 vaccination. The CDR3, as DNA: TGTGCCAGCACCGAGAACAGGGGCAACACCGGGGAGCTGTTTTTT. It yields the protein CASTENRGNTGELFF.